The clone carrying this TCR beta chain was counted a few times. The antigen is undetermined. The V and J ends lost 2 bases and 1 base respectively, with 11 bases between them. Looked up from germline, CDR1 is MNHEY and CDR2 is SVGAGI. CDR3 size: 15 residues. The data were taken from a study of T-cell reconstitution after alpha-beta-depleted transplantation in children. Notes on the study in general: Some patients owed their high day-60 TCRbeta diversity to surviving recipient T cells and thymic progenitors. The study reportedly traced alpha-beta T cells about two months after transplant to several hundred expanded graft clones. Newly made T cells mostly supplied T-cell counts and diversity one year after transplant.

Preparation of the TCRbeta library used unique molecular identifiers. TCRdb analysed the PCR reads with MiXCR anew, one entry per CDR3 protein. The sample lists some 840,000 distinct CDR3 sequences; around 17% were seen once. Sequences were derived from PBMCs, mostly from graft donor cells, sampled 360 days after TCRalphabeta/CD19-depleted stem cell transplant. V usage is TRBV6-5 and J usage is TRBJ1-1, with D uncertain. The clonotype was recovered from a male patient between 5 and 17 years old who had a stem cell transplant for acute lymphoblastic leukemia, so the T cells may come from the graft donor. The chain's CDR3 is CASSYDIRGNTEAFF. In nucleotides, the CDR3 is TGTGCCAGCAGTTACGATATCCGAGGGAACACTGAAGCTTTCTTT.